The TCR beta chain under discussion was sequenced for a study of blood T cell repertoires in COVID-19. Study-wide context: The origin of the acute and convalescent COVID-19 samples was the United States, Italy and Spain. The analysed material was cDNA or gDNA that came from T cells, B-cell-depleted T cells, or PBMCs.

In the study's own analysis: Estimated nucleated cell counts came from reference gene primer amplification. The data were produced by immunoSEQ multiplex PCR, yet TCRdb's version contains in-frame clones alone and is incomplete. That table gives V, J and clone size, and the DNA gave D and trimming. The table has around 270,000 clones, around 88% seen once. V was trimmed by 1 base and J by 4 bases, leaving 7 bases between them. The CDR3 is 14 residues long. Per the germline V gene, CDR1 is SGHDN and CDR2 is FVKESK. This clone has a single count. Sequencing input: peripheral blood. The clonotype was recovered from a middle-aged man with acute or convalescent COVID-19. The chain recombines TRBV14 with TRBJ2-2; D is ambiguous. The CDR3 DNA sequence: TGTGCCAGCAGCCAAGTGGGCTTCACCGGGGAGCTGTTTTTT. Its translation: CASSQVGFTGELFF. Using reference TRBV14 and TRBJ2-2 for the parts outside the CDR3, the full variable domain is EAGVTQFPSHSVIEKGQTVTLRCDPISGHDNLYWYRRVMGKEIKFLLHFVKESKQDESGMPNNRFLAERTGGTYSTLKVQPAELEDSGVYFCASSQVGFTGELFFGEGSRLTVL.